These 18 T cell receptor beta chains came from one sample sequenced in a study of shared clonotypes between healthy human individuals. Sequencing was performed with immunoSEQ multiplex PCR; in TCRdb, only in-frame clones are kept and a portion is missing. The sample lists under 600,000 clones, about 75% occurring once. The material sequenced was PBMCs. Receptors originate from a woman in her 40s in good health. Some clones in this sample may be carry-over from other donors' samples.

The V gene is TRBV6-6, the J gene TRBJ1-1; D gene ambiguous. This CDR3 comprises 14 residues. Between the trimmed V and J ends, which lost 2 bases and 2 bases, there was a span of 9 bases. Germline V gives CDR1 MNHNY, CDR2 SVGAGI (reference sequence). The CDR3 sequence is CASSYPGINTEAFF. CDR3 in DNA: TGTGCCAGCAGTTACCCGGGGATCAACACTGAAGCTTTCTTT.

The chain employs TRBV7-2 and TRBJ1-2; perhaps TRBD1 as D (5 bases). The CDR3 sequence is 17 residues long. Germline-derived CDR1 and CDR2 are SGHTA and FQGNSA. The V end was cut by 1 base, the J end by 1 base, with 16 bases between. CDR3 DNA sequence: TGTGCCAGCAGCTTAGGCCTAGCGGGGGTAGTTAACTATGGCTACACCTTC. Amino acids: CASSLGLAGVVNYGYTF.

The V gene is TRBV7-8, the J gene TRBJ2-7; 7 bases align to TRBD2. The V gene end was trimmed by 4 bases and the J gene end by 3 bases; junction bases not matched to a gene: 9. Germline loops: CDR1 SGHVS, CDR2 FQNEAQ. There are 15 residues in the CDR3. This CDR3 reads CASSSGAGVIYEQYF. As DNA, the CDR3 is TGTGCCAGCAGCTCCGGGGCGGGAGTGATCTACGAGCAGTACTTC.

This rearrangement joins TRBV5-5 to TRBJ1-3, with 8 bases aligning to TRBD1. Germline V gene lookup returns CDR1 SGHKS and CDR2 YYEKEE (reference sequence). V was pared by 4 bases and J by 3 bases, with 6 bases of the junction left unmatched. This CDR3 has 15 residues. Here the CDR3 DNA reads TGTGCCAGCAGCGGCGGACAGGGAGGTGGAAACACCATATATTTT. This sequence encodes CASSGGQGGGNTIYF.

This sequence joins TRBV7-9 and TRBJ1-2; the D gene is possibly TRBD1 (6 bases). Trimming left V 5 bases short and J 5 bases short, with 12 bases between. Germline-derived CDR1 and CDR2 are SEHNR and FQNEAQ (reference sequence). This CDR3 is 13 amino acids long. The CDR3 nucleotides read TGTGCCAGCAGCGCCACAGGGAAATATGGCTACACCTTC. This codes for CASSATGKYGYTF.

The rearrangement uses TRBV9 and TRBJ2-2; 7 nucleotides align to TRBD1. CDR1 and CDR2 from the germline V gene are SGDLS and YYNGEE. V shed 0 bases, J shed 7 bases, and the junction held 9 bases outside the gene matches. CDR3 length equals 16 residues. The CDR3 nucleotides are TGTGCCAGCAGCGTAGGGCAGGGGGTTGTGGTCGGGGAGCTGTTTTTT. As protein: CASSVGQGVVVGELFF.

The chain carries TRBV4-3 and TRBJ2-7; 9 bases align to TRBD1. Germline V gives CDR1 LGHNA, CDR2 YSLEER. There are 15 residues in the CDR3. Trimming at V came to 1 base and at J to 3 bases, leaving 4 bases not matched to a gene. The chain's CDR3 is CASSQGTGADYEQYF. CDR3 bases: TGCGCCAGCAGCCAAGGGACAGGGGCCGACTACGAGCAGTACTTC.

This clone was found once. V and J are TRBV5-8 and TRBJ2-1; possibly TRBD2 for D (6 bases). Germline V gene sequence: CDR1 SGHTS, CDR2 YDEGEE. Trimming cost V 4 bases and J 9 bases, with 23 bases left between them. The CDR3 runs 16 residues. This CDR3 reads CASSVFVGTPLIEQFF. The CDR3 DNA reads TGTGCCAGCAGCGTCTTCGTGGGGACTCCACTAATTGAGCAGTTCTTC.

V usage is TRBV5-4 and J usage is TRBJ2-7; unclear D gene. Trimming left V 1 base short and J 0 bases short, with 5 bases between. This CDR3 spans 13 amino acids. Germline values: CDR1 SGHNT, CDR2 YYREEE (reference sequence). The CDR3 nucleotides are TGTGCCAGCAGCTTGCCTAGCTCCTACGAGCAGTACTTC. Protein sequence: CASSLPSSYEQYF. Together with reference TRBV5-4 and TRBJ2-7, the CDR3 gives the full variable domain: ETGVTQSPTHLIKTRGQQVTLRCSSQSGHNTVSWYQQALGQGPQFIFQYYREEENGRGNFPPRFSGLQFPNYSSELNVNALELDDSALYLCASSLPSSYEQYFGPGTRLTVT.

The rearrangement joins TRBV7-9 to TRBJ2-7; 7 bases match TRBD1. This CDR3 is built from 17 residues. Germline V CDR1 and CDR2: SEHNR, FQNEAQ (reference sequence). With 4 bases clipped from V and 4 bases from J, the junction kept 16 bases outside the gene matches. The chain's CDR3 is CASSYPGQSTGQYEQYF. The CDR3 nucleotides are TGTGCCAGCAGCTATCCGGGACAGTCCACCGGGCAATACGAGCAGTACTTC.

This clone was detected a few times. The J gene is TRBJ2-1, the V gene TRBV5-4; possibly TRBD2 for D (6 bases). The V gene's germline CDR1 is SGHNT and CDR2 YYREEE (reference sequence). This CDR3 has 16 residues. V was cut by 0 bases and J by 2 bases, with 12 bases left in between. CDR3 sequence (DNA): TGTGCCAGCAGCTTGGGGGGGACTCAACCCTACAATGAGCAGTTCTTC. It specifies CASSLGGTQPYNEQFF. Together with reference TRBV5-4 and TRBJ2-1, the CDR3 gives the full variable domain: ETGVTQSPTHLIKTRGQQVTLRCSSQSGHNTVSWYQQALGQGPQFIFQYYREEENGRGNFPPRFSGLQFPNYSSELNVNALELDDSALYLCASSLGGTQPYNEQFFGPGTRLTVL.

This rearrangement joins TRBV4-2 to TRBJ2-3, with D perhaps TRBD2 (5 bases). Deletions cut 0 bases from V and 12 bases from J, with 13 bases between. The CDR3 sequence is 13 residues long. Germline V gives CDR1 LGHNA, CDR2 YNFKEQ. CDR3 protein: CASSQDRGFIQYF. CDR3 nucleotides: TGTGCCAGCAGCCAAGATCGAGGGTTTATTCAGTATTTT.

The V gene is TRBV29-1, the J gene TRBJ2-3, with D uncertain. Trimming pared 5 bases from V and 0 bases from J, leaving 3 bases between. CDR1 is SQVTM, CDR2 ANQGSEA, per germline. The CDR3 is made up of 11 amino acids. The CDR3 coding sequence is TGCAGCGTTAGGAGCACAGATACGCAGTATTTT. The encoded protein is CSVRSTDTQYF.

This chain connects TRBV9 to TRBJ1-1, with TRBD1 matching 7 bases. The CDR3 has 17 residues. Germline V gene lookup returns CDR1 SGDLS and CDR2 YYNGEE. V was pared by 0 bases and J by 0 bases, with 8 bases of the junction left unmatched. The CDR3, as DNA: TGTGCCAGCAGCGTAGCTGGCCAGGGGGAAATGAACACTGAAGCTTTCTTT. It translates to CASSVAGQGEMNTEAFF.

This chain uses TRBV19 with TRBJ1-6; maybe TRBD1 (5 bases). The CDR3 consists of 15 residues. Germline values: CDR1 LNHDA, CDR2 SQIVND (reference sequence). V was shortened by 4 bases and J by 8 bases, with 15 bases between the two germline ends. In DNA, the CDR3 is TGTGCCAGTAGTACGGAAGACAGAGGTCATTCACCCCTCCACTTT. Translated: CASSTEDRGHSPLHF.

The V gene is TRBV27, the J gene TRBJ1-6; 7 positions agree with TRBD1. The germline CDR1 and CDR2 sequences are MNHEY and SMNVEV (reference sequence). V was clipped by 3 bases and J by 7 bases; unmatched bases: 12. The CDR3 length is 17 residues. The CDR3 sequence is CASSFDRELMANSPLHF. CDR3 bases: TGTGCCAGCAGTTTTGACAGGGAATTAATGGCGAATTCACCCCTCCACTTT.

This clone occurred a few times. The V and J genes are TRBV11-2 and TRBJ2-2, with a tentative D call TRBD1 (5 bases). Germline CDR1 SGHAT, CDR2 FQNNGV. Deletions cut 3 bases from V and 0 bases from J, with 11 bases between. The CDR3 extends over 16 amino acids. CDR3 protein: CASSFHPGTNTGELFF. CDR3 coding DNA: TGTGCCAGCAGCTTTCACCCAGGGACGAACACCGGGGAGCTGTTTTTT.

The chain uses TRBV9 and TRBJ1-3; no clear D gene. Germline V lookup: CDR1 SGDLS, CDR2 YYNGEE. The CDR3 has 12 amino acids. V lost 0 bases to trimming and J lost 7 bases, with 5 bases between them. The CDR3, as DNA: TGTGCCAGCAGCGTAGATCCTAACACCATATATTTT. Its translation is CASSVDPNTIYF.